This entry describes one T cell receptor beta chain. Across roughly 25 US areas, participants ranged in age from about 18 to 100 years. Participants had their cohort set by participant-reported clinical history. Recovered Cohort 3 donors showed two negative PCRs, clearance, or symptom resolution. The data originate from a study of blood T cell repertoires in COVID-19. Study-wide background: Samples came from the United States, Italy and Spain, spanning acute and convalescent COVID-19.

This CDR3 is 16 amino acids long. CDR1 is SGHTA and CDR2 is FQGNSA in the germline V gene. The V segment lost 4 bases and the J segment 5 bases; nucleotides outside the gene matches: 6. Here immunoSEQ multiplex PCR was the method, and the copy in TCRdb shows in-frame clones only, minus some. In the table there are some 150,000 clones, about 89% of which are singletons. This TCR came from a woman in her late teens or twenties who had recovered from COVID-19. Sequencing used PBMCs or T cells enriched from blood (not recorded which). The chain has TRBV7-2 and TRBJ2-5; 14 nucleotides align to TRBD2. As DNA, the CDR3 is TGTGCCAGCAGCTCCCTGGGACTAGCGGGAGATGAGACCCAGTACTTC. Its protein product is CASSSLGLAGDETQYF.